The 24 T cell receptor beta chains given below trace back to one sample, sequenced in a study of shared clonotypes between healthy human individuals. Profiling relied on immunoSEQ multiplex PCR, and the TCRdb table lists in-frame clones only, not all of them. Of over a million clones in the sample, roughly 97% were seen once. Material: naive CD4+ T cells sorted from blood. The subset was: CD45RA+ positively selected. These receptors were obtained from a man aged 25 to 45 in good health.

The V gene is TRBV2, the J gene TRBJ2-7; 8 bases are a match to TRBD2. V was clipped by 4 bases and J by 1 base; unmatched bases: 6. CDR3 size: 15 residues. The germline gives CDR1 SNHLY, CDR2 FYNNEI. The CDR3 loop is CASSVAGGQSYEQYF. CDR3 sequence (DNA): TGTGCCAGCAGTGTCGCGGGAGGTCAATCCTACGAGCAGTACTTC.

This rearrangement joins TRBV29-1 to TRBJ2-7; maybe TRBD2 (5 bases). The CDR3 totals 12 residues. Trimming removed 6 bases from V and 3 bases from J, with 12 bases in between. The germline gives CDR1 SQVTM, CDR2 ANQGSEA. The chain's CDR3 is CSVTGSFYEQYF. The CDR3 coding sequence is TGCAGCGTCACGGGATCCTTCTACGAGCAGTACTTC.

For this clone: The same CDR3 also results from other DNA sequences found in this sample. The chain links TRBV29-1 to TRBJ2-7; either TRBD1 or TRBD2 may fit D (5 bases each). Per the germline V gene, CDR1 is SQVTM and CDR2 is ANQGSEA. The CDR3 has 12 residues. V gave up 7 bases and J gave up 0 bases, with 10 bases separating them. The CDR3 DNA follows: TGCAGCGGGGCTGGGACCTCCTACGAGCAGTACTTC. Amino acid sequence: CSGAGTSYEQYF.

The sample holds one count of this clone. The chain joins TRBV5-1 to TRBJ1-1; D possibly corresponds to TRBD1 (6 bases). Germline CDR1 reads SGHRS; CDR2 reads YFSETQ. V lost 0 bases, J lost 10 bases, and 10 bases lay in between. The CDR3 is 12 residues long. The CDR3 DNA reads TGCGCCAGCAGCTTGGACAGGGCTCGAGCTTTCTTT. Protein: CASSLDRARAFF.

V and J are TRBV5-6 and TRBJ2-7, with D perhaps matching TRBD1 or TRBD2 (5 bases each). CDR1 is SGHDT, CDR2 YYEEEE, per germline. The CDR3 totals 15 residues. Trimming took off 4 bases at V and 7 bases at J, with 21 bases between the two ends. CDR3 nucleotides: TGTGCCAGCAGCACGGGACCACTAGTCGGGTCGGAGCAGTACTTC. Encoded protein: CASSTGPLVGSEQYF.

CDR3 sequence reads: CASSESGPYFSYEQYF. The CDR3 nucleotides are TGCGCCAGCAGTGAGTCGGGGCCGTACTTTTCCTACGAGCAGTACTTC. The chain combines TRBV10-2 with TRBJ2-7, with a possible D match to TRBD1 (5 bases). CDR1 and CDR2 from the germline V gene are WSHSY and SAAADI. CDR3 length equals 16 residues. Trimming stripped 0 bases from V and 1 base from J, with 13 bases between.

The rearrangement links TRBV6-5 to TRBJ1-2; D gene uncertain. Germline assignment: CDR1 MNHEY and CDR2 SVGAGI. The V and J ends lost 3 bases and 2 bases respectively, with 10 bases between them. This CDR3 contains 14 residues. In DNA form, the CDR3 reads TGTGCCAGCAGTTATCTCGGAGAAAACTATGGCTACACCTTC. This translates into CASSYLGENYGYTF.

V is TRBV5-4 and J is TRBJ2-7, with D hard to call. The CDR3 is made up of 16 amino acids. Trimming stripped 4 bases from V and 0 bases from J, with 17 bases between. Germline CDR1 and CDR2: SGHNT and YYREEE (reference sequence). This CDR3 is CASSTRNSWSSYEQYF. Here the CDR3 DNA reads TGTGCCAGCAGCACAAGAAACAGCTGGAGCTCCTACGAGCAGTACTTC.

The chain links TRBV27 to TRBJ2-3; either TRBD1 or TRBD2 may fit D (5 bases each). The CDR3 length is 13 residues. Trimming took 6 bases from V and 0 from J, leaving 7 bases between them. CDR1 MNHEY and CDR2 SMNVEV come from the germline V gene (reference sequence). The CDR3 bases are TGTGCCAGCAGGTGGGGGAGCACAGATACGCAGTATTTT. This sequence encodes CASRWGSTDTQYF.

CDR3: CSGQGHQETQYF. The DNA of the CDR3 is TGCAGCGGTCAGGGCCACCAAGAGACCCAGTACTTC. The chain has TRBV29-1 and TRBJ2-5; weak D call: TRBD1 (5 bases). Trimming shortened V by 7 bases and J by 0 bases, and 9 bases separated the two germline ends. Looked up from germline, CDR1 is SQVTM and CDR2 is ANQGSEA. There are 12 residues in the CDR3.

CDR3 bases: TGTGCCAGCAGCCCTCGTACTAGCGGGAGGCTCCACGAGCAGTACTTC. It specifies CASSPRTSGRLHEQYF. This rearrangement joins TRBV7-9 to TRBJ2-7, with 12 bases fitting TRBD2. Germline V gives CDR1 SEHNR, CDR2 FQNEAQ (reference sequence). CDR3 length: 16 residues. V was clipped by 5 bases and J by 5 bases; unmatched bases: 10.

About this clone: Additional DNA sequences in this sample encode the identical CDR3. The V gene is TRBV27, the J gene TRBJ2-7, with TRBD2 matching 8 bases. The CDR3 sequence is 13 residues long. V was pared by 6 bases and J by 2 bases, with 3 bases of the junction left unmatched. CDR1 is MNHEY and CDR2 is SMNVEV in the germline V gene (reference sequence). The CDR3 nucleotides are TGTGCCAGCAGATTAGCGGGAACCTACGAGCAGTACTTC. This gives the protein CASRLAGTYEQYF.

This sequence joins TRBV4-2 and TRBJ2-7; D possibly corresponds to TRBD2 (6 bases). Trimming stripped 2 bases from V and 3 bases from J, with 11 bases between. Germline values: CDR1 LGHNA, CDR2 YNFKEQ. The CDR3 has 14 residues. CDR3 in amino acids: CASSQPSESYEQYF. CDR3 sequence (DNA): TGTGCCAGCAGCCAACCTAGCGAGAGCTACGAGCAGTACTTC.

The rearrangement uses TRBV4-1 and TRBJ2-5; 7 nucleotides align to TRBD2. The CDR3 has 13 amino acids. Germline CDR1 is MGHRA and CDR2 is YSYEKL. J was trimmed by 3 bases and V by 4 bases; bases with no gene match: 2. CDR3 bases: TGCGCCAGCAGCCGAACTAGCGAAGAGACCCAGTACTTC. Translating gives CASSRTSEETQYF.

This chain joins TRBV9 and TRBJ1-3; D unresolved. Deletions cut 0 bases from V and 4 bases from J, with 14 bases between. This CDR3 is 16 amino acids long. The germline V gene has CDR1 SGDLS and CDR2 YYNGEE. The CDR3 DNA follows: TGTGCCAGCAGCGTAGGACCCTCCGCTGCAGGAAACACCATATATTTT. Its protein product is CASSVGPSAAGNTIYF.

The genes are TRBV7-2 and TRBJ2-1; D perhaps matches TRBD2 (5 bases). The germline V gene has CDR1 SGHTA and CDR2 FQGNSA. The length of the CDR3 is 16 residues. Trimming took off 1 base at V and 3 bases at J, with 13 bases between the two ends. This CDR3 is CASSLEVGVSYNEQFF. CDR3 coding DNA: TGTGCCAGCAGCTTAGAGGTCGGGGTCAGCTACAATGAGCAGTTCTTC. Together with reference TRBV7-2 and TRBJ2-1, the CDR3 gives the full variable domain: GAGVSQSPSNKVTEKGKDVELRCDPISGHTALYWYRQSLGQGLEFLIYFQGNSAPDKSGLPSDRFSAERTGGSVSTLTIQRTQQEDSAVYLCASSLEVGVSYNEQFFGPGTRLTVL.

V usage is TRBV30 and J usage is TRBJ2-1; 7 positions agree with TRBD2. This CDR3 is 13 amino acids long. Germline V gives CDR1 GTSNPN, CDR2 SVGIG (reference sequence). The trim removed 4 bases at V and 2 bases at J, leaving 2 bases unmatched. CDR3 DNA sequence: TGTGCCTGGATGCTAGCGGCCTACAATGAGCAGTTCTTC. Amino acids: CAWMLAAYNEQFF.

The chain couples TRBV30 to TRBJ2-1, with D possibly TRBD2 on 5 matching bases. The CDR3 sequence is 14 residues long. Germline-derived CDR1 and CDR2 are GTSNPN and SVGIG (reference sequence). The germline V and J ends were trimmed by 8 bases and 10 bases, with 24 bases remaining between them. The CDR3: CAGNPGSSSLEQFF. CDR3 DNA sequence: TGTGCCGGAAATCCGGGGTCTTCCTCTTTAGAGCAGTTCTTC.

With respect to this clone: Other DNA sequences from this sample encode an identical CDR3 as well. J is TRBJ1-5 and V is TRBV28; possible D gene TRBD1, 5 bases. The germline V gene encodes CDR1 MDHEN and CDR2 SYDVKM. The CDR3 length is 13 residues. The ends were cut back, 2 bases at V and 7 bases at J, with 9 bases in the middle. The CDR3 region has the DNA TGTGCCAGCAGTTTACCCAGGGACCAGCCCCAGCATTTT. It yields the protein CASSLPRDQPQHF.

The CDR3 spells CASSFSGQGAPGANVLTF. The CDR3 nucleotides read TGCGCCAGCAGCTTCTCGGGACAGGGGGCGCCTGGGGCCAACGTCCTGACTTTC. V gene TRBV5-1 combines with J gene TRBJ2-6; 12 nucleotides match TRBD1. The trim removed 2 bases at V and 2 bases at J, leaving 5 bases unmatched. CDR1 is SGHRS, CDR2 YFSETQ, per germline. The CDR3 has 18 amino acids.

The V gene is TRBV9, the J gene TRBJ2-2, with 8 bases fitting TRBD1. Per germline, CDR1 SGDLS and CDR2 YYNGEE. The CDR3 sequence is 15 residues long. J was trimmed by 9 bases and V by 4 bases; bases with no gene match: 11. The CDR3: CASSPQGQEVWELFF. CDR3 DNA: TGTGCCAGCAGCCCACAGGGACAGGAGGTCTGGGAGCTGTTTTTT.

This clone was seen just once. V gene TRBV27 combines with J gene TRBJ1-4; the D gene is possibly TRBD1 (5 bases). Germline V gene data show CDR1 as MNHEY and CDR2 as SMNVEV (reference sequence). V was clipped by 5 bases and J by 4 bases, with 11 bases between them. The CDR3 covers 14 residues. CDR3 sequence reads: CASSPRQFNEKLFF. CDR3 bases: TGTGCCAGCAGTCCCCGACAGTTTAATGAAAAACTGTTTTTT. Using reference TRBV27 and TRBJ1-4 for the parts outside the CDR3, the full variable domain is EAQVTQNPRYLITVTGKKLTVTCSQNMNHEYMSWYRQDPGLGLRQIYYSMNVEVTDKGDVPEGYKVSRKEKRNFPLILESPSPNQTSLYFCASSPRQFNEKLFFGSGTQLSVL.

The genes are TRBV4-1 and TRBJ2-7; TRBD1 agrees at 10 bases. There are 15 residues in the CDR3. The germline V gene encodes CDR1 MGHRA and CDR2 YSYEKL. Losses at the gene ends were 2 bases for V and 8 bases for J; bases not matched to a gene: 9. The CDR3 region has the DNA TGCGCCAGCAGCCAACCGGACAGGGGGAGGATTCAGCAGTACTTC. Translated: CASSQPDRGRIQQYF.

The rearrangement links TRBV5-1 to TRBJ2-3, with 11 nucleotides matching TRBD1. Looked up from germline, CDR1 is SGHRS and CDR2 is YFSETQ. With 3 bases clipped from V and 5 bases from J, the junction kept 11 bases outside the gene matches. The CDR3 extends over 17 amino acids. This CDR3 reads CASSWYGQGAGVDTQYF. CDR3 DNA sequence: TGCGCCAGCAGCTGGTATGGACAGGGGGCCGGTGTAGATACGCAGTATTTT. The full variable domain, in which reference TRBV5-1 and TRBJ2-3 provide the parts outside the CDR3, is KAGVTQTPRYLIKTRGQQVTLSCSPISGHRSVSWYQQTPGQGLQFLFEYFSETQRNKGNFPGRFSGRQFSNSRSEMNVSTLELGDSALYLCASSWYGQGAGVDTQYFGPGTRLTVL.